The TCR beta chain described here comes from a study of cytomegalovirus exposure and HLA in healthy donors. Overall study findings and caveats: TCR sequences were mostly rare, though some public TCRs occurred in many donors.

The V and J ends lost 8 bases and 1 base respectively, with 15 bases between them. CDR1 MNHEY and CDR2 SVGAGI come from the germline V gene. The CDR3 extends over 14 amino acids. A note on this clone: The antigen is unknown.

TCRdb keeps only in-frame clones here, not all; method: immunoSEQ multiplex PCR. The repertoire holds 97,000 or so clones, with roughly nine tenths as singletons. Sequencing used PBMCs. The gene calls are TRBV6-5 and TRBJ2-7; D is unclear. The receptor was isolated from a man younger than 30 in good health and CMV-seropositive. The CDR3 sequence is CASAAFDASYEQYF. The CDR3, as DNA: TGTGCCAGCGCGGCGTTTGACGCATCCTACGAGCAGTACTTC.